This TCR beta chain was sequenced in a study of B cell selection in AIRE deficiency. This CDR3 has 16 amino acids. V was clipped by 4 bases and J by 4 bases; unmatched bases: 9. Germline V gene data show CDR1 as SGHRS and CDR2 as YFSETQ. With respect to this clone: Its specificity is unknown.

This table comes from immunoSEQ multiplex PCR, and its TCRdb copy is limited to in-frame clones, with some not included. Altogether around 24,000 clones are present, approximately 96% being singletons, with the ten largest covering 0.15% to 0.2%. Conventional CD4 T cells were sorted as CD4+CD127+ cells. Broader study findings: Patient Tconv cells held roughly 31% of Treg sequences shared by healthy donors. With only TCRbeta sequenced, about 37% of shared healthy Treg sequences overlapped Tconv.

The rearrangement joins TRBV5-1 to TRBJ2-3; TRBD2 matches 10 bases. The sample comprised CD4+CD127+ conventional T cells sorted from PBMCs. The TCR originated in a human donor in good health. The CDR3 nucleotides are TGCGCCAGCAGCCTGGAAAGCGGGGGGGCCTCAGATACGCAGTATTTT. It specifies CASSLESGGASDTQYF.